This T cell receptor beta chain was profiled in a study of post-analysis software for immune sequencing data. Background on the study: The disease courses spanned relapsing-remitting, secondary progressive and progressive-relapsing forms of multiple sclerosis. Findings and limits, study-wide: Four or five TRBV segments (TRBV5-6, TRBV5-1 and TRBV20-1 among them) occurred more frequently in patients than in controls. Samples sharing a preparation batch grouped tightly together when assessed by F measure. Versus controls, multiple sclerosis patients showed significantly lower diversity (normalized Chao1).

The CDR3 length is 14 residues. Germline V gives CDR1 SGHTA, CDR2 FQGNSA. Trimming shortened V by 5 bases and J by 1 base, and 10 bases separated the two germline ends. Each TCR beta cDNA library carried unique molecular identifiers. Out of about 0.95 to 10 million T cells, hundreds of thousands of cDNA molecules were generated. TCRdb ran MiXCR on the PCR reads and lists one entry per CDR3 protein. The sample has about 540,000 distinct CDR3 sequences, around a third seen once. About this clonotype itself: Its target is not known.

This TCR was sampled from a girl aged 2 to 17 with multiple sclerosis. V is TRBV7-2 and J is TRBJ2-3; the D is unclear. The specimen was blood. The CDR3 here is CASSAYRGTDTQYF. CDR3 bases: TGTGCCAGCAGCGCGTACCGGGGCACAGATACGCAGTATTTT.